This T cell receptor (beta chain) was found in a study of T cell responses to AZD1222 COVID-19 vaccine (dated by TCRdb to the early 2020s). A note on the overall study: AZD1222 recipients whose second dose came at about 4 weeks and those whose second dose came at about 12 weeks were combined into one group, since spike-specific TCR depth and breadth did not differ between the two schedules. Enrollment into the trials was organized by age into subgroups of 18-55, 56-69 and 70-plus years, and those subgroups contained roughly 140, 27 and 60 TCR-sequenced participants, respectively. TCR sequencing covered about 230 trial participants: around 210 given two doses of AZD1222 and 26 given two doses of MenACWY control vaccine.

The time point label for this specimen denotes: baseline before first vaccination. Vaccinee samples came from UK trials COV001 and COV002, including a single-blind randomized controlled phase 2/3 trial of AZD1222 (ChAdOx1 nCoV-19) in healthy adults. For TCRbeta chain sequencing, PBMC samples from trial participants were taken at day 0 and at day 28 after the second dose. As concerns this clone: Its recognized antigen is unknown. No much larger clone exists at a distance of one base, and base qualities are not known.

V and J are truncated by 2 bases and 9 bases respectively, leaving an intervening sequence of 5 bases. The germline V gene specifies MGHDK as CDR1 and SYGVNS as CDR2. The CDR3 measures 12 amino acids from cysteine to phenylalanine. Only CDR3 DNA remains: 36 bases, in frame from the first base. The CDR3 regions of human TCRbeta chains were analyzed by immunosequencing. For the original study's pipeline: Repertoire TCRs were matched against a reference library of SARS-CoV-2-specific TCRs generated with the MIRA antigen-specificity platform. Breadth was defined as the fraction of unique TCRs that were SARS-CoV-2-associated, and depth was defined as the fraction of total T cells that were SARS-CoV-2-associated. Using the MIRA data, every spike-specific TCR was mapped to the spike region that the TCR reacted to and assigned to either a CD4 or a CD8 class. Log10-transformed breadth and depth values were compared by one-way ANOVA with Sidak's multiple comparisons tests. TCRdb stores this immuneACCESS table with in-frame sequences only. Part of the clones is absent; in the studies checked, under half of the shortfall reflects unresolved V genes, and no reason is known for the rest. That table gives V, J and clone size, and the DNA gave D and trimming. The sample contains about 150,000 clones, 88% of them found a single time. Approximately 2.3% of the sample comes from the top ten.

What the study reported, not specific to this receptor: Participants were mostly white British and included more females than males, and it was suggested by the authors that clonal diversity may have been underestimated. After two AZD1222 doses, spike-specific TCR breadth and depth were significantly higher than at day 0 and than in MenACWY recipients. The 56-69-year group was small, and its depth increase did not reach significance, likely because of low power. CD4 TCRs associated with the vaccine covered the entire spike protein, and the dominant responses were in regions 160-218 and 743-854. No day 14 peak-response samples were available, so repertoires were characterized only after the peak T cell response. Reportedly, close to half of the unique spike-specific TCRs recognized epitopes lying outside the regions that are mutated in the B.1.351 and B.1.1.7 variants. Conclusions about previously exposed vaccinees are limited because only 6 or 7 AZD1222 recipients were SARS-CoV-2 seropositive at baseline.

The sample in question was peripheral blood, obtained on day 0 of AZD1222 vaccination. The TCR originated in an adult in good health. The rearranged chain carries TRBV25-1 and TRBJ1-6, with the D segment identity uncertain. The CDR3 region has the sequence CASSERSSPLHF. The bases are TGTGCCAGCAGTGAAAGGTCTTCACCCCTCCACTTT.